Detailed here is one T cell receptor (beta chain). Its antigen remains unknown. The PCR used 52 TRBV and 13 TRBJ primers. The method was immunoSEQ multiplex PCR; TCRdb's version includes in-frame clones alone and lacks a portion of them. Of 30,000 to 40,000 clones in the sample, about 93% were seen once. This CDR3 has 16 amino acids. Germline CDR1 SGHRS, CDR2 YFSETQ. Trimming took off 0 bases at V and 4 bases at J, with 14 bases between the two ends. This entry is derived from a study of regulatory T cells. Points from the study as a whole: Hydrophobic residues at CDR3 positions 6 and 7 were enriched in conventional CD4+ T cells of CD3G-deficient patients.

What was sequenced was conventional CD4+ T cells sorted from blood. This sequence was found in a child aged 2 to 15 with CD3G deficiency. This chain uses TRBV5-1 with TRBJ2-1, with D maybe TRBD2 (6 bases). CDR3 region: CASSLARDSGYNEQFF. The CDR3 DNA reads TGCGCCAGCAGCTTGGCGCGGGATAGCGGATACAATGAGCAGTTCTTC.